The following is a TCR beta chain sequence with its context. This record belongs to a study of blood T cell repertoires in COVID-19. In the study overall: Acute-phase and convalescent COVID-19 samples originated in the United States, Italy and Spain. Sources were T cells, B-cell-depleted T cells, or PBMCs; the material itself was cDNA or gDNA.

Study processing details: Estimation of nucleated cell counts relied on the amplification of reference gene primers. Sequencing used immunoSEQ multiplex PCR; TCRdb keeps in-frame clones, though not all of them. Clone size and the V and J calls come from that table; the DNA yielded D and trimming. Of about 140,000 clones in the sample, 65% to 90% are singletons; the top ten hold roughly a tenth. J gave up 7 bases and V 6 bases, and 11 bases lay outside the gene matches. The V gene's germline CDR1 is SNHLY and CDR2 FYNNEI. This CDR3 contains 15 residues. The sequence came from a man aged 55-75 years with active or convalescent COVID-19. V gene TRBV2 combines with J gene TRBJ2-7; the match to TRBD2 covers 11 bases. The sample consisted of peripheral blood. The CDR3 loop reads CASRETSGVSWEQYF. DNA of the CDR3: TGTGCCAGCAGAGAGACTAGCGGGGTATCTTGGGAGCAGTACTTC.